This TCR beta chain was captured in a study of graft-versus-host responses after intestinal transplantation. Turning to this clone: Its antigen is currently unknown.

Profiled with immunoSEQ multiplex PCR; TCRdb holds only in-frame clones, not every one. The table shows about 130,000 clones, with about nine tenths occurring only once. Trimming cost V 3 bases and J 5 bases, with 11 bases left between them. The CDR3 totals 13 residues. Germline CDR1 reads SGHRS; CDR2 reads YFSETQ. Sample: unstimulated CD4+ T cells sorted from spleen or lymph node cells, taken before intestinal transplant. The origin of this receptor is a human donor who received an intestinal transplant. The V and J genes are TRBV5-1 and TRBJ2-5, with a possible D match to TRBD1 (6 bases). The DNA of the CDR3 is TGCGCCAGCAGCTCCGAGGGGGTGGAGACCCAGTACTTC. It encodes CASSSEGVETQYF.